The 32 T cell receptor beta chains below were found in one sample sequenced in a study of T cell changes during pregnancy in multiple sclerosis. The table came from immunoSEQ multiplex PCR; TCRdb's copy has only in-frame clones and leaves some out. The profile shows about 44,000 clones, around nine tenths of them singletons. The material sequenced was CD4+ T cells from peripheral blood mononuclear cells, taken in the first trimester of pregnancy. The receptors were gathered from a female donor with multiple sclerosis, enrolled in a pregnancy study.

The chain recombines TRBV19 with TRBJ2-2; the match to TRBD1 covers 10 bases. The CDR3 covers 14 residues. The V gene end was trimmed by 7 bases and the J gene end by 6 bases; junction bases not matched to a gene: 5. Germline V gives CDR1 LNHDA, CDR2 SQIVND (reference sequence). The CDR3 spells CASKGQGVAGELFF. In nucleotides, the CDR3 is TGTGCCAGTAAAGGACAGGGGGTTGCCGGGGAGCTGTTTTTT.

The V gene is TRBV30, the J gene TRBJ2-7; 12 bases map to TRBD1. V dropped 0 bases and J dropped 6; count of bases not matched to a gene: 6. The CDR3 totals 15 residues. Germline CDR1 and CDR2: GTSNPN and SVGIG (reference sequence). CDR3 in DNA: TGTGCCTGGAGTGTACGGGGGGACAGGGGGCTCGAGCAGTACTTC. Translating gives CAWSVRGDRGLEQYF.

The CDR3 bases are TGTGCCAGCAGCTTGTACAGGCCCGCGAACACCGGGGAGCTGTTTTTT. Protein product: CASSLYRPANTGELFF. V usage is TRBV5-8 and J usage is TRBJ2-2; possibly TRBD1 for D (5 bases). Germline assignment: CDR1 SGHTS and CDR2 YDEGEE. The CDR3 runs 16 residues. The V gene lost 1 base and the J gene lost 0 bases, with 10 bases spanning the gap.

The rearrangement uses TRBV5-1 and TRBJ2-1, with TRBD1 matching 11 bases. The CDR3 covers 13 residues. The V gene's germline CDR1 is SGHRS and CDR2 YFSETQ. Trimming removed 5 bases from V and 9 bases from J; junction bases left unmatched: 4. The CDR3 DNA follows: TGCGCCAGCAGTCGGGACAGGGGGTTTGAGCAGTTCTTC. Amino acid sequence: CASSRDRGFEQFF.

This rearrangement joins TRBV5-1 to TRBJ2-1, with 8 positions matching TRBD1. The CDR3 consists of 14 residues. V shed 1 base and J 5 bases; nucleotides not matched to a gene: 2. Germline V gene lookup returns CDR1 SGHRS and CDR2 YFSETQ. The CDR3 spells CASSLWTGHNEQFF. CDR3 bases: TGCGCCAGCAGCTTGTGGACAGGGCACAATGAGCAGTTCTTC.

This sequence joins TRBV28 and TRBJ2-7; D is possibly TRBD2 (5 bases). In germline, CDR1 is MDHEN, CDR2 SYDVKM. This CDR3 region has 18 residues. The V end lost 6 bases, the J end lost 2 bases, and 26 bases lay between the germline ends. The CDR3 coding sequence is TGTGCCAGCAGGGTGGCTGGTAGCGCCCCTTTTAATCCCTACGAGCAGTACTTC. Translation: CASRVAGSAPFNPYEQYF.

V usage is TRBV5-4 and J usage is TRBJ2-2; 13 nucleotides align to TRBD2. Germline loops: CDR1 SGHNT, CDR2 YYREEE (reference sequence). The CDR3 has 16 residues. Trimming took 4 bases from V and 5 from J; bases not matched to a gene: 5. CDR3 DNA: TGTGCCAGCAGCCGACCGGGACTAGCGGGAACCGGGGAGCTGTTTTTT. Its protein is CASSRPGLAGTGELFF.

The chain uses TRBV19 and TRBJ2-7; D is possibly TRBD2 (5 bases). Looked up from germline, CDR1 is LNHDA and CDR2 is SQIVND (reference sequence). This CDR3 is 12 amino acids long. Trimming stripped 4 bases from V and 3 bases from J, with 7 bases between. In nucleotides, the CDR3 is TGTGCCAGTAGTAGCGGGTACTACGAGCAGTACTTC. This codes for CASSSGYYEQYF.

This rearrangement joins TRBV28 to TRBJ2-7; TRBD2 matches 7 bases. Germline values: CDR1 MDHEN, CDR2 SYDVKM. The CDR3 is made up of 13 amino acids. Trimming took 2 bases from V and 2 from J; bases not matched to a gene: 0. CDR3 DNA: TGTGCCAGCAGTTTAGGACTAGCCTACGAGCAGTACTTC. Its translation: CASSLGLAYEQYF.

The chain links TRBV6-1 to TRBJ2-7; D remains unclear. CDR1 and CDR2 from the germline V gene are MNHNS and SASEGT. Trimming left V 4 bases short and J 1 base short, with 8 bases between. This CDR3 spans 13 amino acids. CDR3 nucleotides: TGTGCCAGCAGTGTAGAGAATTCCTACGAGCAGTACTTC. Encoded protein: CASSVENSYEQYF.

CDR3: CASSPRTGGTGELFF. The CDR3 coding sequence is TGCGCCAGCAGTCCTCGGACAGGCGGAACCGGGGAGCTGTTTTTT. The rearrangement links TRBV5-1 to TRBJ2-2, with 7 bases lining up with TRBD1. V lost 5 bases to trimming and J lost 5 bases; unmatched junction nucleotides: 9. The CDR3 contains 15 residues. Germline values: CDR1 SGHRS, CDR2 YFSETQ.

This clone was seen only once. CDR3 nucleotide sequence: TGTGCCAGCGAGGGGGGGCCGAACACCGGGGAGCTGTTTTTT. This gives the protein CASEGGPNTGELFF. The chain combines TRBV28 with TRBJ2-2; D is perhaps TRBD2 (7 bases). Per germline, CDR1 MDHEN and CDR2 SYDVKM. V lost 8 bases to trimming and J lost 0 bases, with 10 bases between them. The CDR3 sequence is 14 residues long. The full variable domain, rest sourced from reference TRBV28 and TRBJ2-2, is DVKVTQSSRYLVKRTGEKVFLECVQDMDHENMFWYRQDPGLGLRLIYFSYDVKMKEKGDIPEGYSVSREKKERFSLILESASTNQTSMYLCASEGGPNTGELFFGEGSRLTVL.

The CDR3, as DNA: TGTGCCAGCAGACCCGGACAAAAGACTAACTATGGCTACACCTTC. Protein sequence: CASRPGQKTNYGYTF. The chain is built from TRBV6-5 and TRBJ1-2; D possibly corresponds to TRBD1 (5 bases). Germline CDR1 is MNHEY and CDR2 is SVGAGI. V shed 6 bases and J shed 0 bases, with 14 bases lying between them. The CDR3 runs to 15 residues.

This chain links TRBV6-9 with TRBJ2-1; 13 bases are shared with TRBD2. From germline, CDR1 is MNHGY and CDR2 SVAAGI. CDR3 length: 17 residues. Trimming cost V 4 bases and J 5 bases; bases outside gene matches: 8. The CDR3 sequence: CASSWKRLAGGHNEQFF. DNA of the CDR3: TGTGCCAGCAGTTGGAAGAGACTAGCGGGAGGCCACAATGAGCAGTTCTTC.

The V and J genes are TRBV7-2 and TRBJ2-7; 7 bases are a match to TRBD2. This CDR3 is 17 amino acids long. Germline-derived CDR1 and CDR2 are SGHTA and FQGNSA. J lost 3 bases, V lost 1 base, and 12 bases had no gene match. DNA of the CDR3: TGTGCCAGCAGCTTAGGGGTAGCGGGCGCCACTGGCTACGAGCAGTACTTC. The encoded protein is CASSLGVAGATGYEQYF.

The chain recombines TRBV29-1 with TRBJ2-1, with 10 bases that match TRBD2. Germline CDR1 and CDR2: SQVTM and ANQGSEA. The CDR3 covers 15 residues. The V gene end was trimmed by 7 bases and the J gene end by 4 bases; junction bases not matched to a gene: 10. CDR3 nucleotides: TGCAGCGCCCCCCCCCTAGCGGGAGCTTACAATGAGCAGTTCTTC. Encoded protein: CSAPPLAGAYNEQFF.

The rearrangement uses TRBV4-1 and TRBJ2-3; D is perhaps TRBD2 (6 bases). Trimming stripped 1 base from V and 0 bases from J, with 11 bases between. Per the germline V gene, CDR1 is MGHRA and CDR2 is YSYEKL. This CDR3 comprises 16 residues. For the CDR3, the DNA is TGCGCCAGCAGCCAAGTAATCGGGACTAGCACAGATACGCAGTATTTT. This translates into CASSQVIGTSTDTQYF.

The count of this clone is one. This chain joins TRBV28 and TRBJ2-5; 8 nucleotides match TRBD1. Germline values: CDR1 MDHEN, CDR2 SYDVKM. The trim removed 5 bases at V and 1 base at J, leaving 3 bases unmatched. The CDR3 sequence is 14 residues long. This chain's CDR3 is CASSRQGFQETQYF. In DNA, the CDR3 is TGTGCCAGCAGTCGACAGGGGTTCCAAGAGACCCAGTACTTC.

The rearrangement uses TRBV9 and TRBJ2-5, with 9 positions matching TRBD1. Germline CDR1 SGDLS, CDR2 YYNGEE. This CDR3 has 19 residues. V dropped 0 bases and J dropped 1; count of bases not matched to a gene: 13. DNA for the CDR3: TGTGCCAGCAGCGTAGGAGGGACAGGGCGAGGGATGCGCCAAGAGACCCAGTACTTC. Its translation is CASSVGGTGRGMRQETQYF.

The chain uses TRBV5-1 and TRBJ2-6; TRBD1 aligns across 7 bases. CDR1 and CDR2 (germline): SGHRS, YFSETQ. With V trimmed by 5 bases and J by 1 base, 18 bases remained unmatched. The CDR3 is 20 amino acids. CDR3 loop: CASSLGSTGTARSGANVLTF. For the CDR3, the DNA is TGCGCCAGCAGTCTGGGGTCCACCGGGACAGCGCGATCTGGGGCCAACGTCCTGACTTTC. The variable domain in full, with the rest retrieved from reference TRBV5-1 and TRBJ2-6, is KAGVTQTPRYLIKTRGQQVTLSCSPISGHRSVSWYQQTPGQGLQFLFEYFSETQRNKGNFPGRFSGRQFSNSRSEMNVSTLELGDSALYLCASSLGSTGTARSGANVLTFGAGSRLTVL.

The V call is TRBV28, the J call TRBJ2-7, with TRBD1 matching 9 bases. The CDR3 has 14 amino acids. Germline-derived CDR1 and CDR2 are MDHEN and SYDVKM. The ends lost 6 bases at V and 0 bases at J; junction bases unmatched: 3. CDR3 DNA sequence: TGTGCCAGCAGATCGACAGGGGGCTCCTACGAGCAGTACTTC. Amino acids: CASRSTGGSYEQYF.

This chain connects TRBV18 to TRBJ2-7, with a weak D call TRBD2 (6 bases). With 3 bases removed from V and 5 bases from J, the gap between germline ends came to 17 bases. Germline V lookup: CDR1 KGHSH, CDR2 LQKENI. The CDR3 spans 15 residues. This CDR3 is CASSPPVRDRDEQYF. The CDR3 DNA follows: TGTGCCAGCTCACCGCCCGTGCGGGATAGGGACGAGCAGTACTTC.

This sequence joins TRBV5-1 and TRBJ2-3; TRBD2 matches 8 bases. The CDR3 totals 16 residues. Looked up from germline, CDR1 is SGHRS and CDR2 is YFSETQ. The V and J ends lost 4 bases and 0 bases, in that order; junction bases with no gene match: 7. The CDR3 region has the DNA TGCGCCAGCAGCCCGGGTCGCGGGGGGAGCACAGATACGCAGTATTTT. It is translated as CASSPGRGGSTDTQYF.

The rearrangement joins TRBV27 to TRBJ2-6, with 7 bases fitting TRBD2. In germline, CDR1 is MNHEY, CDR2 SMNVEV (reference sequence). The length of the CDR3 is 16 residues. V dropped 5 bases and J dropped 2; count of bases not matched to a gene: 6. CDR3 coding DNA: TGTGCCAGCAGTCATCCTGGGGGGGCTGGGGCCAACGTCCTGACTTTC. It codes for CASSHPGGAGANVLTF.

V gene TRBV9 combines with J gene TRBJ2-3; no reliable D call. Germline V gene data show CDR1 as SGDLS and CDR2 as YYNGEE. The V gene lost 4 bases and the J gene lost 2 bases, with 11 bases spanning the gap. The length of the CDR3 is 14 residues. CDR3 amino acids: CASSLLSDTDTQYF. DNA for the CDR3: TGTGCCAGCAGCCTATTATCCGACACAGATACGCAGTATTTT.

The V call is TRBV27, the J call TRBJ2-1; 7 bases are shared with TRBD2. Germline values: CDR1 MNHEY, CDR2 SMNVEV (reference sequence). Germline trimming cut 6 bases from V and 14 bases from J; bases unmatched to any gene: 16. The CDR3 extends over 14 amino acids. The CDR3 nucleotides read TGTGCCAGCAGCCGCTTCGGACTAGTCGAAGACGAGTTCTTC. Translation gives CASSRFGLVEDEFF.

The chain combines TRBV28 with TRBJ2-3; D gene ambiguous. CDR1 and CDR2 from the germline V gene are MDHEN and SYDVKM. Trimming stripped 7 bases from V and 0 bases from J, with 8 bases between. This CDR3 spans 13 amino acids. The chain's CDR3 is CASKRISTDTQYF. In DNA, the CDR3 is TGTGCCAGCAAGAGAATCAGCACAGATACGCAGTATTTT.

The genes are TRBV4-3 and TRBJ1-2; 7 bases match TRBD1. The CDR3 runs to 16 residues. Germline CDR1 reads LGHNA; CDR2 reads YSLEER. V was clipped by 0 bases and J by 7 bases; unmatched bases: 11. This chain's CDR3 is CASSQDPPGGGTGYTF. The CDR3 bases are TGCGCCAGCAGCCAAGATCCGCCAGGGGGAGGAACTGGCTACACCTTC.

This clone was seen a single time. The V call is TRBV18, the J call TRBJ2-7, with 8 positions matching TRBD1. The trim removed 6 bases at V and 6 bases at J, leaving 7 bases unmatched. CDR1 KGHSH and CDR2 LQKENI come from the germline V gene. The CDR3 has 13 residues. The CDR3 loop is CASSGTGLVEQYF. In DNA form, the CDR3 reads TGTGCCAGCTCTGGGACAGGTTTGGTCGAGCAGTACTTC.

J is TRBJ2-7 and V is TRBV9, with 13 bases aligning to TRBD2. The germline V gene encodes CDR1 SGDLS and CDR2 YYNGEE. The CDR3 covers 14 residues. Trimming cost V 4 bases and J 7 bases; bases outside gene matches: 5. CDR3 coding DNA: TGTGCCAGCAGCCCACTAGCGGGAGGGGGTGAGCAGTACTTC. This encodes CASSPLAGGGEQYF.

This rearrangement joins TRBV18 to TRBJ1-5; 7 bases match TRBD1. The V and J ends lost 2 bases and 2 bases, in that order; junction bases with no gene match: 3. CDR3 size: 15 residues. Germline V gene data show CDR1 as KGHSH and CDR2 as LQKENI. CDR3 DNA sequence: TGTGCCAGCTCACCATCAGGGGGTGGCAATCAGCCCCAGCATTTT. Its protein is CASSPSGGGNQPQHF.

The J gene is TRBJ1-1, the V gene TRBV4-3; unclear D gene. Looked up from germline, CDR1 is LGHNA and CDR2 is YSLEER. This CDR3 has 14 residues. Trimming shortened V by 3 bases and J by 1 base, and 9 bases separated the two germline ends. CDR3 sequence (DNA): TGCGCCAGCAGCCACAAAGGCGGGAACACTGAAGCTTTCTTT. Translation: CASSHKGGNTEAFF.